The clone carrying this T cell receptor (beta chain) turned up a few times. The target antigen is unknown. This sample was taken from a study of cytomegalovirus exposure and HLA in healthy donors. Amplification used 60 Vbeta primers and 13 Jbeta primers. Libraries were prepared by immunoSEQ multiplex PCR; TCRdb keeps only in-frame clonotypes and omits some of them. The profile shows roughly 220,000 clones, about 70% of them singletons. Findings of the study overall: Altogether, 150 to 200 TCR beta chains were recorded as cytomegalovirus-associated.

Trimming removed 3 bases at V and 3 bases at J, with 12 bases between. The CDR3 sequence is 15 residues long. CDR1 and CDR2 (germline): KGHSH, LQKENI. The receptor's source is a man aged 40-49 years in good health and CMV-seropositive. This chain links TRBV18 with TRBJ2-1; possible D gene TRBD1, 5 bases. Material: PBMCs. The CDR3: CASSPGKGDYNEQFF. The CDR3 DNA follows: TGTGCCAGCTCACCGGGTAAAGGGGACTACAATGAGCAGTTCTTC.